These T cell receptor beta chains were read from a single sample in a study of T-cell memory formation after mild COVID-19. From the 5' RACE reads, TCRdb called clonotypes with MiXCR, one entry per CDR3 protein. The sample shows around 430,000 distinct CDR3 sequences, about 16% of them seen only once. Sequenced: PBMCs or a T cell subset sorted from them (not recorded which). All receptors derive from a man younger than 35 who had mild COVID-19 (a few samples of this study predate the infection). Cell type and time point are not known. Both conserved end residues are part of each CDR3. A D gene is named only where the DNA matches it firmly. Some rows mark clone size as missing; the rest say once, few, many or name a class of expanded clone.

-	TRBV5-6	few	TRBJ1-2	CASSLPGRVNYGYTF	TGTGCCAGCAGCCTCCCCGGGCGGGTTAACTATGGCTACACCTTC
-	TRBV7-9	-	TRBJ1-2	CASSVTGKRNYGYTF	TGTGCCAGCAGCGTTACAGGCAAACGTAACTATGGCTACACCTTC
TRBD1	TRBV5-1	-	TRBJ1-5	CASSFTGDQPQHF	TGCGCCAGCAGCTTTACAGGGGATCAGCCCCAGCATTTT
-	TRBV4-3	-	TRBJ1-6	CASSQVHRSSSPLHF	TGCGCCAGCAGCCAAGTACACAGGTCGAGTTCACCCCTCCACTTT
TRBD1	TRBV4-2	-	TRBJ1-2	CASSQETGLDYGYTF	TGTGCCAGCAGCCAAGAGACAGGGCTGGACTATGGCTACACCTTC
TRBD1	TRBV20-1	-	TRBJ2-7	CSARAGGITYEQYF	TGCAGTGCTAGAGCAGGGGGTATAACCTACGAGCAGTACTTC
-	TRBV7-9	-	TRBJ1-3	CASIPGRVSQLGNTIYF	TGTGCCAGCATCCCCGGGAGGGTCTCTCAACTTGGAAACACCATATATTTT
-	TRBV3-1	many	TRBJ1-3	CASSHMVGNTIYF	TGTGCCAGCAGCCATATGGTCGGAAACACCATATATTTT
TRBD2	TRBV10-2	-	TRBJ2-5	CASKLSGVETQYF	TGCGCCAGCAAACTGAGCGGGGTTGAGACCCAGTACTTC
-	TRBV6-1	-	TRBJ1-5	CASSEGQGRRPQHF	TGTGCCAGCAGTGAGGGGCAGGGACGACGGCCCCAGCATTTT
-	TRBV7-9	-	TRBJ1-1	CASSLVRGMNTEAFF	TGTGCCAGCAGCTTAGTGAGGGGAATGAACACTGAAGCTTTCTTT
-	TRBV10-3	-	TRBJ2-5	CAISEVGGQETQYF	TGTGCCATCAGTGAGGTGGGGGGCCAAGAGACCCAGTACTTC
-	TRBV7-3	few	TRBJ2-5	CASSLGSWETQYF	TGTGCCAGCAGCTTAGGGTCCTGGGAGACCCAGTACTTC
TRBD1	TRBV5-8	few	TRBJ2-1	CASSLRTGRTNGEQFF	TGTGCCAGCAGCTTGCGGACAGGACGCACGAACGGTGAGCAGTTCTTC
-	TRBV12-3/TRBV12-4	-	TRBJ1-3	CASSRRDGASGNTIYF	TGTGCCAGCAGTCGCCGGGACGGGGCATCGGGAAACACCATATATTTT
-	TRBV5-1	once	TRBJ1-4	CASSFSQGPPEKLFF	TGCGCCAGCAGCTTTAGTCAGGGGCCACCTGAAAAACTGTTTTTT
TRBD1	TRBV9	-	TRBJ1-1	CASSPRGQGGHEAFF	TGTGCCAGCAGCCCCCGCGGACAGGGAGGTCATGAAGCTTTCTTT
-	TRBV7-9	-	TRBJ1-5	CASSLAGTGGQPQHF	TGTGCCAGCAGCTTAGCCGGGACTGGAGGTCAGCCCCAGCATTTT
TRBD1	TRBV20-1	many	TRBJ2-3	CSPRTGTDTQYF	TGCAGTCCCCGGACAGGGACAGATACGCAGTATTTT
-	TRBV6-4	-	TRBJ2-2	CASSVQGLHQAGELFF	TGTGCCAGCAGTGTACAGGGTCTCCATCAGGCCGGGGAGCTGTTTTTT
-	TRBV20-1	few	TRBJ2-7	CSPRADSYEQYF	TGCAGTCCTAGGGCGGACTCCTACGAGCAGTACTTC
-	TRBV10-3	few	TRBJ2-5	CAISDRRTQYF	TGTGCCATCAGTGACAGACGGACCCAGTACTTC
-	TRBV5-1	-	TRBJ1-4	CASSLGVFGATNEKLFF	TGCGCCAGCAGCTTGGGAGTCTTTGGAGCAACTAATGAAAAACTGTTTTTT
-	TRBV15	-	TRBJ2-1	CATSREWPGAYNEQFF	TGTGCCACCAGCAGAGAATGGCCCGGAGCCTACAATGAGCAGTTCTTC
-	TRBV12-3/TRBV12-4	many	TRBJ2-5	CASSLVGETQYF	TGTGCCAGCAGCTTAGTAGGGGAGACCCAGTACTTC
-	TRBV7-2	few	TRBJ2-3	CASRNSGIDTQYF	TGTGCCAGCAGAAACTCAGGGATAGATACGCAGTATTTT
-	TRBV19	-	TRBJ2-5	CASSRTARQETQYF	TGTGCCAGTAGTAGGACAGCCCGGCAAGAGACCCAGTACTTC
-	TRBV7-2	-	TRBJ1-6	CASAPRGGSPLHF	TGTGCCAGCGCACCTAGGGGAGGGTCACCCCTCCACTTT
TRBD1	TRBV10-3	few	TRBJ1-5	CAIQRGLNQPQHF	TGTGCCATACAGAGGGGGCTTAATCAGCCCCAGCATTTT
-	TRBV4-1	few	TRBJ2-2	CASSQDLAGRTGELFF	TGCGCCAGCAGCCAAGACTTGGCAGGGAGGACCGGGGAGCTGTTTTTT
-	TRBV7-6	few	TRBJ2-3	CASSLGREGDTQYF	TGTGCCAGCAGCTTAGGCAGGGAAGGAGATACGCAGTATTTT
TRBD1	TRBV20-1	few	TRBJ1-1	CSARVLDRELSEASEAFF	TGCAGTGCTAGAGTCCTCGACAGGGAACTCTCCGAGGCCTCTGAAGCTTTCTTT
-	TRBV7-2	few	TRBJ2-7	CASSTSGSLTYEQYF	TGTGCCAGCAGCACGTCGGGCAGCCTGACCTACGAGCAGTACTTC
TRBD2	TRBV3-1	few	TRBJ2-3	CASSQGRGGARDTQYF	TGTGCCAGCAGCCAAGGTCGCGGGGGGGCGAGGGATACGCAGTATTTT
-	TRBV3-1	-	TRBJ2-6	CASSQESGANVLTF	TGTGCCAGCAGCCAAGAAAGCGGGGCCAACGTCCTGACTTTC
TRBD1	TRBV20-1	many	TRBJ1-3	CSAPDRASGNTIYF	TGCAGTGCTCCGGACAGGGCCTCTGGAAACACCATATATTTT
TRBD2	TRBV10-3	many	TRBJ2-7	CAISVPSGASYEQYF	TGTGCCATCAGTGTGCCTAGCGGGGCCTCCTACGAGCAGTACTTC
TRBD2	TRBV7-7	-	TRBJ2-7	CASSFGGDGGYEQYF	TGTGCCAGCAGCTTTGGGGGGGACGGAGGCTACGAGCAGTACTTC
-	TRBV6-2/TRBV6-3	once	TRBJ2-2	CASSWSPQAAGELFF	TGTGCCAGCAGTTGGTCCCCACAGGCAGCCGGGGAGCTGTTTTTT
TRBD1	TRBV7-2	-	TRBJ1-1	CASTLTGGTEAFF	TGTGCCAGCACCTTAACAGGGGGCACTGAAGCTTTCTTT
-	TRBV6-6	-	TRBJ2-1	CASSYSDWDEQFF	TGTGCCAGCAGTTACTCTGACTGGGATGAGCAGTTCTTC
-	TRBV28	few	TRBJ2-3	CATSGTQGTDTQYF	TGTGCCACCTCCGGGACCCAGGGTACAGATACGCAGTATTTT
-	TRBV10-2	few	TRBJ2-5	CASNSGVGETQYF	TGCGCCAGCAACTCAGGGGTGGGGGAGACCCAGTACTTC
TRBD1	TRBV4-3	-	TRBJ2-7	CASSQAGTGAYEQYF	TGCGCCAGCAGCCAGGCCGGGACAGGGGCTTACGAGCAGTACTTC
-	TRBV7-2	-	TRBJ2-7	CASSTVGVGPYEQYF	TGTGCCAGCAGCACAGTGGGGGTTGGTCCCTACGAGCAGTACTTC
-	TRBV4-3	-	TRBJ1-4	CASSQDKHLFNEKLFF	TGCGCCAGCAGCCAAGACAAACACCTCTTTAATGAAAAACTGTTTTTT
TRBD2	TRBV5-1	few	TRBJ2-1	CASSFAGLASSEQFF	TGCGCCAGCAGCTTTGCTGGACTAGCGTCGTCTGAGCAGTTCTTC
-	TRBV7-3	many	TRBJ2-5	CASSPSGETQYF	TGTGCCAGCAGCCCATCTGGAGAGACCCAGTACTTC
TRBD2	TRBV7-2	few	TRBJ2-1	CASSLGGGAANEQFF	TGTGCCAGCAGCTTGGGCGGGGGGGCCGCCAATGAGCAGTTCTTC
TRBD1	TRBV12-3/TRBV12-4	-	TRBJ1-5	CASRQGGGNQPQHF	TGTGCCAGCAGGCAGGGGGGGGGCAATCAGCCCCAGCATTTT
TRBD1	TRBV12-3/TRBV12-4	few	TRBJ1-2	CASSTGEGYGYTF	TGTGCCAGCAGTACAGGGGAAGGCTATGGCTACACCTTC
TRBD2	TRBV5-1	-	TRBJ2-3	CASSLTGLAAADTQYF	TGCGCCAGCAGCTTAACTGGGCTAGCGGCGGCAGATACGCAGTATTTT
-	TRBV7-7	-	TRBJ1-1	CASRLSANTEAFF	TGTGCCAGCCGACTTTCCGCGAACACTGAAGCTTTCTTT
-	TRBV4-3	few	TRBJ2-5	CASSQDIWQETQYF	TGCGCCAGCAGCCAAGATATCTGGCAAGAGACCCAGTACTTC
-	TRBV7-2	-	TRBJ2-5	CASSARGWQQETQYF	TGTGCCAGCAGCGCCCGAGGGTGGCAGCAAGAGACCCAGTACTTC
-	TRBV12-3/TRBV12-4	few	TRBJ2-3	CASSLPRESTDTQYF	TGTGCCAGCAGTTTACCCAGGGAAAGCACAGATACGCAGTATTTT
-	TRBV4-1	few	TRBJ2-3	CASTTRSAGASTDTQYF	TGCGCCAGCACCACACGATCCGCGGGGGCTAGCACAGATACGCAGTATTTT
-	TRBV7-6	-	TRBJ2-6	CASSLDRSGANVLTF	TGTGCCAGCAGCCTTGACAGGTCTGGGGCCAACGTCCTGACTTTC